The 20 T cell receptor beta chains below all came from one sample that was sequenced in a study of cytomegalovirus exposure and HLA in healthy donors. 13 Jbeta primers and 60 Vbeta primers were used for the PCR. Libraries were prepared by immunoSEQ multiplex PCR; TCRdb keeps only in-frame clonotypes and omits some of them. Of approximately 160,000 clones detected, roughly 80% appear once; the ten largest clones hold 0.77%. Source material: PBMCs. These receptors were taken from a woman aged 18-29 years in good health and CMV-seronegative.

This chain uses TRBV28 with TRBJ1-2, with TRBD1 as a possible D gene (5 bases). V lost 3 bases to trimming and J lost 6 bases, with 8 bases between them. This CDR3 is 12 amino acids long. Per the germline V gene, CDR1 is MDHEN and CDR2 is SYDVKM. CDR3 loop: CASSFQGHGYTF. CDR3 bases: TGTGCCAGCAGTTTTCAGGGTCATGGCTACACCTTC.

This clone came up a few times. V gene TRBV5-4 combines with J gene TRBJ2-2, with 10 bases identical to TRBD1. Germline lookup yields CDR1 SGHNT and CDR2 YYREEE (reference sequence). After removal of 4 bases from V and 3 bases from J, the junction contained 3 bases not matched to a gene. The CDR3 loop spans 15 amino acids. CDR3 DNA: TGTGCCAGCAGCCTCGGGACAGGGGACACCGGGGAGCTGTTTTTT. Translated: CASSLGTGDTGELFF.

The rearrangement links TRBV6-1 to TRBJ1-3; 7 bases fit TRBD1. The CDR3 has 16 amino acids. Germline V CDR1 and CDR2: MNHNS, SASEGT. The V gene end was trimmed by 4 bases and the J gene end by 0 bases; junction bases not matched to a gene: 6. The DNA for the CDR3 is TGTGCCAGCAGTGTCTCACAGGGGCACTCTGGAAACACCATATATTTT. Translated, it gives CASSVSQGHSGNTIYF.

The V gene is TRBV18, the J gene TRBJ2-5; TRBD2 agrees at 12 bases. J was trimmed by 2 bases and V by 2 bases; bases with no gene match: 6. Germline V CDR1 and CDR2: KGHSH, LQKENI. The CDR3 totals 17 residues. CDR3 sequence reads: CASSPWLGTSGQETQYF. CDR3 coding DNA: TGTGCCAGCTCACCATGGTTAGGGACTAGCGGGCAAGAGACCCAGTACTTC.

Concerning this clone: A read error may produce the germline difference seen at one junction end. This same CDR3 is encoded by further DNA sequences in the sample. J is TRBJ1-5 and V is TRBV27; D is perhaps TRBD1 (6 bases). Germline loops: CDR1 MNHEY, CDR2 SMNVEV (reference sequence). The CDR3 covers 15 residues. The CDR3 reads CASNSGTGRDQPQHF. DNA of the CDR3: TGTGCCAGCAACTCGGGTACAGGGAGGGATCAGCCCCAGCACTTT.

About this clone: The junction departs from the called germline gene at one end, perhaps through a read error. The V and J genes are TRBV7-9 and TRBJ2-7, with D possibly matching TRBD1 (6 bases). The CDR3 has 13 amino acids. The germline V gene has CDR1 SEHNR and CDR2 FQNEAQ (reference sequence). The CDR3 is CSSSFQGGYEQYF. In nucleotides, the CDR3 is TGTTCCAGCAGCTTTCAAGGGGGCTACGAGCAGTACTTC.

DNA for the CDR3: TGTGCCAGCAGCCGCGCGGCGGATACGCAGTATTTT. Its translation is CASSRAADTQYF. This chain links TRBV7-2 with TRBJ2-3, with D hard to call. Looked up from germline, CDR1 is SGHTA and CDR2 is FQGNSA. The length of the CDR3 is 12 residues. V was pared by 5 bases and J by 6 bases, with 9 bases between.

In regard to this clone: This same CDR3 is encoded by further DNA sequences in the sample. V is TRBV1 and J is TRBJ1-1; the table's D gene call, TRBD1, was not cross checked with the DNA. TRBV1 is a known pseudogene. CDR3 length: 15 residues. The CDR3 loop reads CSHPSLTVENTEAFF. In DNA form, the CDR3 reads TGCAGCCACCCCTCATTGACAGTTGAAAACACTGAAGCCTTCTTT.

J is TRBJ2-1 and V is TRBV28, with 14 bases fitting TRBD2. The CDR3 contains 16 residues. Trimming cost V 0 bases and J 6 bases; bases outside gene matches: 1. CDR1 and CDR2 (germline): MDHEN, SYDVKM. CDR3 sequence: CASSLWTSGRGNEQFF. The CDR3 DNA is TGTGCCAGCAGTTTATGGACTAGCGGGAGGGGCAATGAGCAGTTCTTC.

This clone was found once. The chain employs TRBV2 and TRBJ1-2, with TRBD1 matching over 7 bases. The V segment lost 7 bases and the J segment 5 bases; nucleotides outside the gene matches: 7. The CDR3 covers 13 residues. The germline gives CDR1 SNHLY, CDR2 FYNNEI. The CDR3: CASTQGTAYGYTF. CDR3 nucleotide sequence: TGTGCCAGCACTCAAGGGACAGCTTATGGCTACACCTTC.

The CDR3 protein is CASSLDRFSREQFF. The CDR3 DNA reads TGTGCCAGCAGCTTAGACCGGTTTAGCCGGGAGCAGTTCTTC. The V and J genes are TRBV11-2 and TRBJ2-1, with D uncertain. Germline V gives CDR1 SGHAT, CDR2 FQNNGV. Trimming removed 0 bases from V and 10 bases from J, with 13 bases in between. The CDR3 totals 14 residues.

The sample holds a few counts of this clone. The CDR3 bases are TGTGCCAGCAGTTTAATCCGGGGGGAGACCCAGTACTTC. This sequence encodes CASSLIRGETQYF. The J gene is TRBJ2-5, the V gene TRBV27; D possibly corresponds to TRBD2 (6 bases). Trimming left V 2 bases short and J 5 bases short, with 9 bases between. The CDR3 consists of 13 residues. Per the germline V gene, CDR1 is MNHEY and CDR2 is SMNVEV (reference sequence).

CDR3 amino acids: CASSYSRRGYGYTF. The CDR3 bases are TGTGCCAGCAGTTACTCGAGAAGGGGTTATGGCTACACCTTC. J is TRBJ1-2 and V is TRBV6-5, with a tentative D call TRBD1 (5 bases). The CDR3 consists of 14 residues. Germline CDR1 and CDR2: MNHEY and SVGAGI. With 0 bases removed from V and 5 bases from J, the gap between germline ends came to 10 bases.

The chain has TRBV11-2 and TRBJ2-3; D perhaps matches TRBD2 (5 bases). The germline V and J ends were trimmed by 5 bases and 4 bases, with 16 bases remaining between them. Germline values: CDR1 SGHAT, CDR2 FQNNGV. This CDR3 region has 15 residues. As DNA, the CDR3 is TGTGCCAGCAGCCGCCGTGGCGAGAGGGCAGATACGCAGTATTTT. Translating it yields CASSRRGERADTQYF.

In its sample, this clone was seen once. J is TRBJ1-2 and V is TRBV5-5; 9 bases align to TRBD1. J lost 6 bases, V lost 4 bases, and 10 bases had no gene match. Germline loops: CDR1 SGHKS, CDR2 YYEKEE (reference sequence). The CDR3 has 15 residues. The chain's CDR3 is CASSPEGQGLDGYTF. DNA for the CDR3: TGTGCCAGCAGCCCCGAAGGACAGGGGTTGGATGGCTACACCTTC.

The V call is TRBV5-1, the J call TRBJ2-5; D is unresolved. Germline V CDR1 and CDR2: SGHRS, YFSETQ. The CDR3 spans 15 residues. V was clipped by 0 bases and J by 5 bases, with 14 bases between them. The CDR3 reads CASSLAYYLRETQYF. Written as DNA, the CDR3 is TGCGCCAGCAGCTTGGCTTACTACCTGAGGGAGACCCAGTACTTC.

This clone was found once. This sequence joins TRBV28 and TRBJ1-5, with TRBD1 matching 7 bases. Looked up from germline, CDR1 is MDHEN and CDR2 is SYDVKM. J lost 2 bases, V lost 4 bases, and 20 bases had no gene match. The length of the CDR3 is 20 residues. CDR3 sequence: CASSSPLQGIGQNGNQPQHF. CDR3 DNA: TGTGCCAGCAGTTCCCCGCTACAGGGGATAGGCCAAAATGGCAATCAGCCCCAGCATTTT.

This chain joins TRBV4-1 and TRBJ2-7; D is undetermined. The V end lost 0 bases, the J end lost 1 base, and 10 bases lay between the germline ends. The CDR3 is 15 amino acids. Germline-derived CDR1 and CDR2 are MGHRA and YSYEKL. CDR3: CASSQDLAGSYEQYF. CDR3 in DNA: TGCGCCAGCAGCCAAGATCTGGCAGGATCCTACGAGCAGTACTTC.

V gene TRBV28 combines with J gene TRBJ2-1, with TRBD2 matching 9 bases. CDR1 is MDHEN, CDR2 SYDVKM, per germline. The CDR3 length is 14 residues. The ends lost 5 bases at V and 5 bases at J; junction bases unmatched: 4. The DNA of the CDR3 is TGTGCCAGCAGTCCGACTAGCGGAGACAATGAGCAGTTCTTC. It codes for CASSPTSGDNEQFF.

J is TRBJ1-5 and V is TRBV19; 9 nucleotides match TRBD1. Germline trimming cut 7 bases from V and 6 bases from J; bases unmatched to any gene: 7. The CDR3 covers 14 residues. CDR1 and CDR2 (germline): LNHDA, SQIVND (reference sequence). CDR3: CASTKQGAGQPQHF. The CDR3 region has the DNA TGTGCCAGTACCAAACAGGGGGCAGGTCAGCCCCAGCATTTT.